These T cell receptor beta chains were read from a single sample in a study of control samples from healthy donors and cancer patients. Profiling relied on immunoSEQ multiplex PCR, and the TCRdb table lists in-frame clones only, not all of them. The sample yields around 180,000 clones, approximately 91% seen once. The specimen sequenced was blood. The source of these receptors is a woman in her thirties or forties in good health. Both conserved end residues are part of each CDR3. A D gene is named only where the DNA matches it firmly. Not every row has a clone size; where given, it reads once, few, many or a size class.

clone_size cdr3_length j_call d_call v_call cdr3_nt cdr3_aa
- 11 TRBJ2-1 - TRBV3-1/TRBV3-2 TGTGCCAGCAGGACTTTGAATGAGCAGTTCTTC CASRTLNEQFF
- 16 TRBJ1-2 - TRBV14 TGTGCCAGCAGCCAAGTCAACCATTTTGGGGACTATGGCTACACCTTC CASSQVNHFGDYGYTF
- 13 TRBJ1-1 - TRBV10-2 TGCGCCAGCGGCAGACAGGCGAACACTGAAGCTTTCTTT CASGRQANTEAFF
- 17 TRBJ2-1 TRBD1 TRBV3-1/TRBV3-2 TGTGCCAGCAGCCAAGGTTTAACAGGGGGAAGGCACAATGAGCAGTTCTTC CASSQGLTGGRHNEQFF
once 13 TRBJ1-4 - TRBV12-3/TRBV12-4 TGTGCCAGCAGTTTAGCCGAAGGGGAAAAACTGTTTTTT CASSLAEGEKLFF
- 13 TRBJ1-2 - TRBV18 TGTGCCAGCTCTACGGACGGATTCTATGGCTACACCTTC CASSTDGFYGYTF
- 15 TRBJ2-2 TRBD2 TRBV27 TGTGCCAGCCGAGGGACTAGCGGGGGGACCGGGGAGCTGTTTTTT CASRGTSGGTGELFF
- 13 TRBJ1-2 - TRBV19 TGTGCCAGTAAAAATACGGGCGTAGATGGCTACACCTTC CASKNTGVDGYTF
- 15 TRBJ1-1 - TRBV5-1 TGCGCCAGCAGCTATTCAGGGGCCGCGGGGACTGAAGCTTTCTTT CASSYSGAAGTEAFF
- 16 TRBJ1-4 - TRBV7-9 TGTGCCAGCAGCTCACCCGACACTCCTGGGGTAGAAAAACTGTTTTTT CASSSPDTPGVEKLFF
- 16 TRBJ2-3 TRBD2 TRBV5-5 TGTGCCAGCAGCAAGACTAGCGGGGGGGCCATAGATACGCAGTATTTT CASSKTSGGAIDTQYF
- 15 TRBJ1-1 - TRBV11-2 TGTGCCAGCAGCTTAAATCCTTCGAGTTGGACTGAAGCTTTCTTT CASSLNPSSWTEAFF
- 14 TRBJ2-3 - TRBV5-1 TGCGCCAGCAGTGGACTTCCCGGGCCAGATACGCAGTATTTT CASSGLPGPDTQYF
few 14 TRBJ2-1 - TRBV7-2 TGTGCCAGCAGCCTCCTAGGGGCCTTCAATGAGCAGTTCTTC CASSLLGAFNEQFF
once 12 TRBJ2-7 - TRBV7-9 TGTGCCAGCAGCACCAGCTCCTACGAGCAGTACTTC CASSTSSYEQYF
- 13 TRBJ1-3 - TRBV12-3/TRBV12-4 TGTGCCAGCAGTTTAATTGGAGGAAACACCATATATTTT CASSLIGGNTIYF
- 16 TRBJ2-7 TRBD2 TRBV5-4 TGTGCCAGCAGCATTATAGCGGGGGGGCGAAGATACGAGCAGTACTTC CASSIIAGGRRYEQYF
- 12 TRBJ1-5 - TRBV10-1 TGCGCCAGCGGGGACGCAAATCAGCCCCAGCATTTT CASGDANQPQHF
- 14 TRBJ1-1 - TRBV4-1 TGCGCCAGCAGCCAAGTCCGGGGAGACACTGAAGCTTTCTTT CASSQVRGDTEAFF
- 15 TRBJ2-1 - TRBV15 TGTGCCACCAGCAATGGGGGGTACTCCTACAATGAGCAGTTCTTC CATSNGGYSYNEQFF
- 12 TRBJ1-1 - TRBV7-6 TGTGCCAGCAGCCCAGTGAACACTGAAGCTTTCTTT CASSPVNTEAFF
- 14 TRBJ2-5 TRBD2 TRBV2 TGTGCTGCTAACCCGGGACTACTTCCAGAGACCCAGTACTTC CAANPGLLPETQYF
- 14 TRBJ1-1 TRBD1 TRBV7-9 TGTGCCAGCAGCCCCCGGACAGGGAACACTGAAGCTTTCTTT CASSPRTGNTEAFF
- 16 TRBJ2-2 TRBD1 TRBV5-1 TGCGCCAGCAGCTTCAGGACAGGGCGAATTGCCGGGGAGCTGTTTTTT CASSFRTGRIAGELFF
- 13 TRBJ1-2 TRBD1 TRBV12-3/TRBV12-4 TGTGCCAGCACCAAGGACAGGGAACGTGGCTACACCTTC CASTKDRERGYTF
- 13 TRBJ1-2 TRBD1 TRBV27 TGTGCCAGCAGCTTCGGACAGGGCTATGGCTACACCTTC CASSFGQGYGYTF
- 18 TRBJ1-5 TRBD1 TRBV7-6 TGTGCCAGCAGCCAATCCCCAGCAGGGACAGGGGGGAATCAGCCCCAGCATTTT CASSQSPAGTGGNQPQHF
once 17 TRBJ2-5 TRBD2 TRBV23-1 TGCGCCAGCAGTCAATTCAGCGGGGGCCGCTGTAAAGAGACCCAGTACTTC CASSQFSGGRCKETQYF
- 16 TRBJ1-3 - TRBV3-1/TRBV3-2 TGTGCCAGCAGCCAAGATGTCAGGGTAGGAGGAAACACCATATATTTT CASSQDVRVGGNTIYF
- 16 TRBJ1-2 - TRBV9 TGTGCCAGCAGCGTAGTTTCAGGGCCGGGGTTCTATGGCTACACCTTC CASSVVSGPGFYGYTF
- 15 TRBJ2-5 - TRBV5-8 TGTGCCAGCAGCTTGAGTCGTACTCCCGGAGAGACCCAGTACTTC CASSLSRTPGETQYF
- 14 TRBJ1-1 - TRBV10-3 TGTGCCTCGAGGCGGGGGGAGGGGGACACTGAAGCTTTCTTT CASRRGEGDTEAFF
- 16 TRBJ2-6 - TRBV7-6 TGTGCCAGCAGCTTGGGGATCGGTTCTGGGGCCAACGTCCTGACTTTC CASSLGIGSGANVLTF
- 11 TRBJ2-2 - TRBV5-4 TGTGCCAGCAGCTTGTCTGGGGAGCTGTTTTTT CASSLSGELFF
- 15 TRBJ1-2 - TRBV7-6 TGTGCCAGCAGCTTACTCTCGGCGGGATCGGATGGCTACACCTTC CASSLLSAGSDGYTF
once 16 TRBJ1-4 - TRBV5-1 TGCGCCAGCAGCTTGGGTTCTTTTTCAACTAATGAAAAACTGTTTTTT CASSLGSFSTNEKLFF
- 14 TRBJ1-4 - TRBV3-1/TRBV3-2 TGTGCCAGCAGCCAAGGGGGAGGGGTTGAAAAACTGTTTTTT CASSQGGGVEKLFF
- 16 TRBJ1-1 - TRBV7-6 TGTGCCAGCAGCTTAGGGGCAACAAGGGGTGACACTGAAGCTTTCTTT CASSLGATRGDTEAFF
- 13 TRBJ2-1 - TRBV5-8 TGTGCCACCACGTCAGAGGCCTACAATGAGCAGTTCTTC CATTSEAYNEQFF
- 14 TRBJ1-1 - TRBV25-1 TGTGCCAGCAGTGAATTGGCCACGAACACTGAAGCTTTCTTT CASSELATNTEAFF
- 16 TRBJ2-3 TRBD1 TRBV27 TGTGCCAGCAGTTTATATGGTACAGGGGGTCCAGATACGCAGTATTTT CASSLYGTGGPDTQYF
- 15 TRBJ2-5 - TRBV6-5 TGTGCCAGCCTCTTCAGACAGGTAACTGGGGAGACCCAGTACTTC CASLFRQVTGETQYF
- 13 TRBJ1-1 TRBD1 TRBV10-2 TGCGCCAGCGGAAGTTCAGGGGGCACTGAAGCTTTCTTT CASGSSGGTEAFF
- 16 TRBJ2-1 - TRBV7-3 TGTGCCAGCAGCCAGGTAGGGGGGGCCCTCTACAATGAGCAGTTCTTC CASSQVGGALYNEQFF
- 16 TRBJ1-2 - TRBV6-1 TGTGCCAGCAGTGAAGCGGTCAAAGTAAGGGAAACTGGCTACACCTTC CASSEAVKVRETGYTF
- 14 TRBJ2-7 TRBD1 TRBV6-5 TGTGCCAGCAGCGGGACAGAAAGCTCCTACGAGCAGTACTTC CASSGTESSYEQYF
- 18 TRBJ1-5 TRBD1 TRBV19 TGTGCCAGTAGCCGCCGCCGAGGACAGGGGAATAACAATCAGCCCCAGCATTTT CASSRRRGQGNNNQPQHF
- 15 TRBJ2-2 TRBD1 TRBV6-5 TGTGCCAGCAGTTACCGCACAGGGGGCACCGGGGAGCTGTTTTTT CASSYRTGGTGELFF